This T cell receptor (beta chain) was obtained from a study of PD-L1 blockade in urothelial cancer. Overall study: Atezolizumab was started by patients at some point between 2014 and 2016 at 1,200 mg intravenously every 3 weeks.

The investigators introduced synthetic TCR analog templates into each PCR as spikes. The assay was immunoSEQ multiplex PCR, and TCRdb's table has in-frame clones only and misses some. The sample gives tens of thousands of clones, about 85% of which show up once; 7.6% is in the top ten. Overall study results and limits: Better progression-free and overall survival followed lower pretreatment blood clonality.

V was pared by 5 bases and J by 3 bases, with 7 bases of the junction left unmatched. This CDR3 is 15 amino acids long. The germline gives CDR1 SEHNR, CDR2 FQNEAQ (reference sequence). Note on this clone: Its antigen remains unknown.

The clonotype originates from a man in his fifties or sixties with urothelial cancer. The sample here was PBMCs, taken around atezolizumab (anti-PD-L1) treatment. The chain recombines TRBV7-9 with TRBJ2-3; 8 bases fit TRBD1. The CDR3 nucleotides are TGTGCCAGCAGCCCCCCTCAGGGGGCAACAGATACGCAGTATTTT. Translation gives CASSPPQGATDTQYF.